This T cell receptor beta chain derives from a study of blood T cell repertoires in COVID-19. CDR1 is MNHNS, CDR2 SASEGT, per germline. The V end was cut by 3 bases, the J end by 1 base, with 10 bases between. The CDR3 length is 15 residues. The assay was immunoSEQ multiplex PCR, and TCRdb's table has in-frame clones only and misses some. This table holds about 320,000 clones, roughly 87% found once. The receptor comes from a woman aged 18-29 years who had recovered from COVID-19. The chain has TRBV6-1 and TRBJ2-1; possibly TRBD1 for D (6 bases). The sample taken for sequencing was PBMCs or T cells enriched from blood (not recorded which). The CDR3 loop reads CASSELRGSYNEQFF. CDR3 DNA sequence: TGTGCCAGCAGTGAGCTCAGGGGTTCCTACAATGAGCAGTTCTTC.